This TCR beta chain comes out of a study of T cell repertoires in ileal Crohn's disease. Study findings and constraints: Endoscopic recurrence occurred in every patient whose clonality exceeded 26.8%. High-frequency clones were more common in sorted CD8 than CD4 cells. Active smokers at surgery had more clonal expansions than non-smokers.

The germline V gene has CDR1 MGHDK and CDR2 SYGVNS. Trimming cost V 3 bases and J 3 bases; bases outside gene matches: 1. The CDR3 runs 13 residues. Turning to this clone: Antigen specificity is unknown.

Here immunoSEQ multiplex PCR was the method, and the copy in TCRdb shows in-frame clones only, minus some. The table shows approximately 2,500 clones, with just over 95% occurring only once. The chain joins TRBV25-1 to TRBJ1-2; 7 bases are shared with TRBD1. Material for sequencing was ileal tissue. The receptor's source is an adult with Crohn's disease. DNA for the CDR3: TGTGCCAGCAGTGAGACAGGGTACTATGGCTACACCTTC. Translating it yields CASSETGYYGYTF.